These 25 T cell receptor beta chains came from one sample sequenced in a study of T cell repertoires in cytomegalovirus infection. Antigens for these TCRs are unknown. Each CDR3 protein gets one entry after TCRdb re-called the reads with MiXCR. The sample comprises about 890,000 distinct CDR3 sequences, about a third of which are singletons, and over 12% rests with the top ten. The specimen comprised cultured CD8+ T cells from PBMCs, sampled from culture after CMV antigen stimulation. The source is a human donor in good health (CMV status not recorded). Some clones in this sample may be carry-over from other donors' samples.

This clonotype has more than one count but fewer than ten. This rearrangement joins TRBV15 to TRBJ1-3, with D unresolved. Germline CDR1 LNHNV, CDR2 YYDKDF (reference sequence). V lost 0 bases and J lost 0, with 12 bases in between. The length of the CDR3 is 17 residues. As DNA, the CDR3 is TGTGCCACCAGCAGAGATCGACTTTACATCTCTGGAAACACCATATATTTT. Translation: CATSRDRLYISGNTIYF.

This clonotype was found a few times. The chain links TRBV7-2 to TRBJ2-3, with a weak D call TRBD2 (6 bases). The CDR3 has 16 residues. In germline, CDR1 is SGHTA, CDR2 FQGNSA. Trimming removed 2 bases from V and 2 bases from J, with 14 bases in between. The CDR3 DNA follows: TGTGCCAGCAGCTTATTGGGGCGGGGAGACACAGATACGCAGTATTTT. It codes for CASSLLGRGDTDTQYF.

There are a few counts of this clonotype. This chain connects TRBV28 to TRBJ1-1; D uncertain. V lost 7 bases, J lost 4 bases, and 13 bases lay in between. The V gene's germline CDR1 is MDHEN and CDR2 SYDVKM. CDR3 length: 13 amino acids. The CDR3 region is CASNYLGGTEAFF. As DNA, the CDR3 is TGTGCCAGCAATTACCTAGGCGGCACTGAAGCTTTCTTT.

V gene TRBV3-1 combines with J gene TRBJ2-3; D is perhaps TRBD1 (6 bases). Trimming pared 5 bases from V and 0 bases from J, leaving 15 bases between. Germline V gene sequence: CDR1 LGHDT, CDR2 YNNKEL (reference sequence). This CDR3 has 16 amino acids. CDR3: CASSYRTERSTDTQYF. In DNA, the CDR3 is TGTGCCAGCAGCTATCGGACAGAGAGAAGCACAGATACGCAGTATTTT.

At least ten counts were recorded for this clonotype. The rearrangement links TRBV6-2 or TRBV6-3 to TRBJ2-7; TRBD1 agrees at 8 bases. Per germline, CDR1 MNHEY and CDR2 SVGEGT. Trimming took 7 bases from V and 0 from J; bases not matched to a gene: 5. This CDR3 comprises 14 residues. The CDR3 DNA is TGTGCCAGCACCCCCGGGACAGGCTCCTACGAGCAGTACTTC. It yields the protein CASTPGTGSYEQYF.

The V call is TRBV15, the J call TRBJ1-5; no definite D call. This CDR3 has 14 amino acids. Deletions cut 3 bases from V and 3 bases from J, with 9 bases between. CDR1 and CDR2 (germline): LNHNV, YYDKDF (reference sequence). CDR3 protein: CATSREGFNQPQHF. CDR3 nucleotide sequence: TGTGCCACCAGCAGGGAAGGGTTCAATCAGCCCCAGCATTTT.

The sample holds a few counts of this clonotype. J is TRBJ1-2 and V is TRBV20-1; maybe TRBD1 (5 bases). The CDR3 contains 15 residues. Trimming cost V 6 bases and J 3 bases, with 20 bases left between them. CDR1 and CDR2 from the germline V gene are DFQATT and SNEGSKA (reference sequence). CDR3 coding DNA: TGCAGTGCCAACCCTACAGGTCTCGGAGACTATGGCTACACCTTC. Protein sequence: CSANPTGLGDYGYTF.

This chain links TRBV28 with TRBJ1-4; possible D gene TRBD1, 6 bases. Trimming cost V 5 bases and J 5 bases, with 15 bases left between them. The germline V gene encodes CDR1 MDHEN and CDR2 SYDVKM. The CDR3 sequence is 15 residues long. DNA for the CDR3: TGTGCCAGCAGTCTGGAGAGGACAGTGAATGAAAAACTGTTTTTT. It specifies CASSLERTVNEKLFF.

This sequence joins TRBV20-1 and TRBJ2-1; D is ambiguous. V gave up 0 bases and J gave up 0 bases, with 12 bases separating them. CDR3 length: 16 residues. CDR1 and CDR2 (germline): DFQATT, SNEGSKA (reference sequence). The CDR3 spells CSARDLQESSYNEQFF. As DNA, the CDR3 is TGCAGTGCTAGAGATCTGCAGGAGAGCTCCTACAATGAGCAGTTCTTC.

This clonotype has at least ten counts. At one boundary the junction diverges from the germline segment, which might be a read error. The rearrangement links TRBV27 to TRBJ1-1; D is unresolved. Germline loops: CDR1 MNHEY, CDR2 SMNVEV (reference sequence). CDR3 size: 14 residues. The CDR3 DNA reads as TGTGCCAGCAGTATATCGGACGGAAACACTGAAGCTTTCTTT. Its translation is CASSISDGNTEAFF.

The J gene is TRBJ1-2, the V gene TRBV4-3; D possibly corresponds to TRBD1 (6 bases). The ends were cut back, 4 bases at V and 6 bases at J, with 12 bases in the middle. The CDR3 covers 13 residues. Germline CDR1 and CDR2: LGHNA and YSLEER. The CDR3 protein is CASSPLGAHGYTF. The CDR3 DNA sequence: TGCGCCAGCAGCCCCCTGGGGGCGCATGGCTACACCTTC.

The chain uses TRBV20-1 and TRBJ1-6; 12 bases map to TRBD1. In germline, CDR1 is DFQATT, CDR2 SNEGSKA (reference sequence). CDR3 length: 15 amino acids. Losses at the gene ends were 2 bases for V and 7 bases for J; bases not matched to a gene: 3. The CDR3 DNA reads as TGCAGTGCTAGACGGGACAGGGGGCGAAATTCACCCCTCCACTTT. It encodes CSARRDRGRNSPLHF.

V and J are TRBV6-1 and TRBJ1-1; D is possibly TRBD1 (5 bases). CDR1 and CDR2 from the germline V gene are MNHNS and SASEGT. The CDR3 is 14 amino acids. V lost 8 bases to trimming and J lost 4 bases, with 17 bases between them. The CDR3 nucleotides are TGTGCCAGCGGAGGCGGAGGGGAGGCCACTGAAGCTTTCTTT. This codes for CASGGGGEATEAFF.

The CDR3 coding sequence is TGTGCCAGCGGCACGGGACAGGTTTCTAATCAGCCCCAGCATTTT. Its translation is CASGTGQVSNQPQHF. The rearrangement joins TRBV6-1 to TRBJ1-5; 8 positions agree with TRBD1. CDR1 is MNHNS and CDR2 is SASEGT in the germline V gene. V was pared by 8 bases and J by 4 bases, with 10 bases of the junction left unmatched. There are 15 residues in the CDR3.

The chain combines TRBV6-6 with TRBJ1-1; D unresolved. Per the germline V gene, CDR1 is MNHNY and CDR2 is SVGAGI (reference sequence). V lost 6 bases and J 0 bases, leaving 14 bases between the germline ends. This CDR3 contains 15 residues. The CDR3 region is CASRPLTKMNTEAFF. CDR3 DNA sequence: TGTGCCAGCAGACCTCTGACGAAGATGAACACTGAAGCTTTCTTT.

Points on this clonotype: At one end, the junction sequence differs from germline, possibly due to a read error. The rearrangement links TRBV7-2 to TRBJ2-3; 9 bases are shared with TRBD2. Germline V CDR1 and CDR2: SGHTA, FQGNSA. This CDR3 has 15 residues. The CDR3 region has the DNA TGTGCCAGCACCTTAGCGGGGGAGCCCACAGATACGCAGTATTTT. It translates to CASTLAGEPTDTQYF.

The rearrangement joins TRBV4-1 to TRBJ2-5, with 11 positions matching TRBD1. The V segment lost 6 bases and the J segment 3 bases; nucleotides outside the gene matches: 15. The CDR3 contains 18 residues. Germline values: CDR1 MGHRA, CDR2 YSYEKL. Here the CDR3 DNA reads TGCGCCAGCAGTCCTTTCCTCTCGGGACAGGGGGAGAAAGAGACCCAGTACTTC. Protein: CASSPFLSGQGEKETQYF.

This clonotype was detected only a few times. The chain is built from TRBV7-9 and TRBJ1-3; D uncertain. The V gene's germline CDR1 is SEHNR and CDR2 FQNEAQ (reference sequence). With 5 bases removed from V and 0 bases from J, the gap between germline ends came to 20 bases. The CDR3 extends over 18 amino acids. Here the CDR3 DNA reads TGTGCCAGCAGCCCCCGACCCGCGGGCAGGACCTCTGGAAACACCATATATTTT. It yields the protein CASSPRPAGRTSGNTIYF.

The chain is built from TRBV27 and TRBJ2-7; no firm D call. Germline V lookup: CDR1 MNHEY, CDR2 SMNVEV (reference sequence). V lost 7 bases to trimming and J lost 2 bases, with 9 bases between them. The CDR3 is made up of 12 amino acids. CDR3 sequence: CASTPFAYEQYV. CDR3 nucleotides: TGTGCCAGCACTCCTTTTGCCTACGAGCAGTACGTC.

Of note for this clonotype: Possible read error: a much larger clone is one base away. This chain links TRBV7-6 with TRBJ2-1, with D perhaps assigned TRBD1 or TRBD2 (5 bases each). From germline, CDR1 is SGHVS and CDR2 FNYEAQ. This CDR3 has 16 residues. The V end lost 7 bases, the J end lost 4 bases, and 20 bases lay between the germline ends. DNA of the CDR3: TGTGCCAGCAACCTAAACCGGGACCTCACGTACAATGAGCAGTTCTTC. Protein product: CASNLNRDLTYNEQFF.

The chain couples TRBV20-1 to TRBJ2-3; 15 nucleotides match TRBD2. The CDR3 covers 17 residues. Unmatched junction bases numbered 9, after V lost 6 bases and J lost 2 bases. CDR1 DFQATT and CDR2 SNEGSKA come from the germline V gene (reference sequence). The CDR3 region is CSARTSGGVLLTDTQYF. CDR3 nucleotides: TGCAGTGCCCGGACTAGCGGGGGGGTCTTACTCACAGATACGCAGTATTTT.

There are a few counts of this clonotype. The chain is built from TRBV7-9 and TRBJ1-5; 9 bases line up with TRBD1. Germline V gene data show CDR1 as SEHNR and CDR2 as FQNEAQ (reference sequence). With V trimmed by 4 bases and J by 0 bases, 7 bases remained unmatched. There are 17 residues in the CDR3. This chain's CDR3 is CASSSGTGTYSNQPQHF. The CDR3 DNA reads as TGTGCCAGCAGCTCTGGGACAGGGACCTATAGCAATCAGCCCCAGCATTTT.

On this clonotype itself: This likely comes from a read error, as the CDR3 has no conserved phenylalanine or tryptophan at its end. The CDR3 here is CASSEQGGRGQGDTQYI. The DNA of the CDR3 is TGTGCCAGCAGTGAACAGGGAGGAAGGGGGCAGGGAGATACGCAGTATATT. The rearrangement uses TRBV6-1 and TRBJ2-3; D perhaps matches TRBD1 (7 bases). V shed 2 bases and J shed 5 bases, with 20 bases lying between them. Germline loops: CDR1 MNHNS, CDR2 SASEGT. The CDR3 runs to 17 residues.

This clonotype appeared a few times. The V and J genes are TRBV6-5 and TRBJ1-2; TRBD1 matches at 9 bases. The CDR3 extends over 15 amino acids. V gave up 4 bases and J gave up 8 bases; unmatched junction bases: 11. The germline V gene has CDR1 MNHEY and CDR2 SVGAGI. The CDR3 DNA reads as TGTGCCAGCAGTTCAGGACAGGGGAGGTTCCGCGGCTACACCTTC. It translates to CASSSGQGRFRGYTF.

The V gene is TRBV7-6, the J gene TRBJ2-3, with 9 bases identical to TRBD2. The CDR3 runs to 17 residues. Germline lookup yields CDR1 SGHVS and CDR2 FNYEAQ. The ends lost 5 bases at V and 0 bases at J; junction bases unmatched: 9. The DNA of the CDR3 is TGTGCCAGCAGCCCCTGGATTAGCGGGGGTAGCACAGATACGCAGTATTTT. Translated: CASSPWISGGSTDTQYF. The full variable domain, in which reference TRBV7-6 and TRBJ2-3 provide the parts outside the CDR3, is GAGVSQSPRYKVTKRGQDVALRCDPISGHVSLYWYRQALGQGPEFLTYFNYEAQQDKSGLPNDRFSAERPEGSISTLTIQRTEQRDSAMYRCASSPWISGGSTDTQYFGPGTRLTVL.